This TCR beta chain originates from a study of cytomegalovirus exposure and HLA in healthy donors. Note on this clone: What it binds is not known.

Study results and caveats: Other equally common chains were less clonally expanded than HLA-associated TCR beta chains, a later analysis showed. Cytomegalovirus status, reportedly, was diagnosed with high specificity and sensitivity by the classifier.

CDR3 size: 15 residues. Trimming removed 5 bases from V and 0 bases from J; junction bases left unmatched: 5. CDR1 and CDR2 (germline): SGHAT, FQNNGV. The study ran its PCR with 60 Vbeta and 13 Jbeta primers. Generated by immunoSEQ multiplex PCR, the TCRdb table keeps only in-frame clones and is missing some. The sample has 200,000 or so clones; roughly four fifths are singletons. The V gene is TRBV11-2, the J gene TRBJ2-7, with 9 bases fitting TRBD1. What was sequenced was PBMCs. This receptor was identified in a woman aged 45 to 65 in good health and CMV-seropositive. For the CDR3, the DNA is TGTGCCAGCAGCCTCCCGGGACAGGGCTCCTACGAGCAGTACTTC. Translation: CASSLPGQGSYEQYF.